The 8 T cell receptor beta chains reported below all come from one sample, sequenced in a study of blood T cells in healthy people across ages. A sample-barcoded 5' primer and a J-beta primer mix were used in a second PCR of about 7 to 12 cycles. Via MiXCR, TCRdb re-called the 5' RACE reads, giving one row per CDR3 protein. Among 850,000 to 1,300,000 distinct CDR3 sequences listed, under 55% were seen once. The sequenced sample consisted of blood. These receptors came from a woman in her fifties or sixties in good health.

The rearrangement joins TRBV6-1 to TRBJ2-7, with D maybe TRBD2 (5 bases). CDR1 MNHNS and CDR2 SASEGT come from the germline V gene. The CDR3 runs to 14 residues. V gave up 7 bases and J gave up 0 bases, with 13 bases separating them. Written as DNA, the CDR3 is TGTGCCAGCATCCCCCCCCGGGGCTCCTACGAGCAGTACTTC. It is translated as CASIPPRGSYEQYF.

This clonotype has more than one count but fewer than ten. V usage is TRBV7-2 and J usage is TRBJ1-5, with 8 bases aligning to TRBD1. V was clipped by 1 base and J by 1 base; unmatched bases: 3. The CDR3 extends over 16 amino acids. In germline, CDR1 is SGHTA, CDR2 FQGNSA. This chain's CDR3 is CASSLGGQGSNQPQHF. The CDR3 region has the DNA TGTGCCAGCAGCTTAGGTGGACAGGGCAGCAATCAGCCCCAGCATTTT.

In its sample, this clonotype was seen a few times. The rearrangement uses TRBV6-2 or TRBV6-3 and TRBJ2-5; D not resolved. Matching the DNA end better, TRBJ2-7 makes the J call doubtful. The CDR3 has 12 residues. Germline CDR1 MNHEY, CDR2 SVGEGT. The CDR3 DNA follows: TGTGCCAGCAGTTATGCGTTCTACGAGCAGTACTTC. Its protein is CASSYAFYEQYF.

The table lists this clonotype with a few counts. The V and J genes are TRBV20-1 and TRBJ2-3; 10 positions agree with TRBD2. Trimming removed 0 bases from V and 5 bases from J; junction bases left unmatched: 5. This CDR3 region has 15 residues. The germline gives CDR1 DFQATT, CDR2 SNEGSKA (reference sequence). The CDR3 spells CSARDLASGRDTQYF. CDR3 sequence (DNA): TGCAGTGCTAGAGATCTGGCTAGCGGGAGAGATACGCAGTATTTT.

V gene TRBV12-3 or TRBV12-4 combines with J gene TRBJ1-5; D unclear. Trimming shortened V by 0 bases and J by 2 bases, and 5 bases separated the two germline ends. This CDR3 is built from 14 residues. In nucleotides, the CDR3 is TGTGCCAGCAGTTTAGCGGAAGGCAATCAGCCCCAGCATTTT. It specifies CASSLAEGNQPQHF.

The V gene is TRBV7-6, the J gene TRBJ2-3, with 7 bases that match TRBD2. The V gene end was trimmed by 1 base and the J gene end by 3 bases; junction bases not matched to a gene: 7. CDR1 is SGHVS, CDR2 FNYEAQ, per germline. This CDR3 contains 16 residues. DNA of the CDR3: TGTGCCAGCAGCTTAGGGGCGGGAGTGGCGACAGATACGCAGTATTTT. It yields the protein CASSLGAGVATDTQYF.

The CDR3 DNA follows: TGTGCCAGCAGTTTGATGGCTAGCGTTCACAATGAGCAGTTCTTC. It translates to CASSLMASVHNEQFF. The V gene is TRBV27, the J gene TRBJ2-1, with D possibly being TRBD2 (6 bases). Per germline, CDR1 MNHEY and CDR2 SMNVEV (reference sequence). The CDR3 is made up of 15 amino acids. The ends were cut back, 3 bases at V and 5 bases at J, with 14 bases in the middle.

This clonotype was counted many times. This may be a read error, as it is one base from a much larger clone. The V call is TRBV12-3 or TRBV12-4, the J call TRBJ2-1; 11 nucleotides line up with TRBD2. The CDR3 sequence is 15 residues long. V dropped 3 bases and J dropped 9; count of bases not matched to a gene: 7. CDR3 region: CASSFVAGGPAEQFF. DNA of the CDR3: TGTGCCAGCAGTTTTGTAGCGGGAGGGCCGGCTGAGCAGTTCTTC.